This entry lists 25 T cell receptor beta chains sequenced from one sample in a study of chemoradiotherapy in HPV16-positive cancers. The data were produced by immunoSEQ multiplex PCR, yet TCRdb's version contains in-frame clones alone and is incomplete. The repertoire holds 4,000 to 5,000 clones, with 90% as singletons. The specimen was tumor tissue, collected from a patient who underwent chemoradiotherapy. These receptors were taken from a human donor with HPV-associated anogenital cancer.

The chain recombines TRBV19 with TRBJ2-1; 8 bases fit TRBD1. This CDR3 spans 14 amino acids. Germline V lookup: CDR1 LNHDA, CDR2 SQIVND (reference sequence). Losses at the gene ends were 2 bases for V and 9 bases for J; bases not matched to a gene: 6. DNA of the CDR3: TGTGCCAGTAGTATAACAGGGGGAAAAGGTGAGCAGTTCTTC. Its translation is CASSITGGKGEQFF.

The chain employs TRBV5-5 and TRBJ2-4, with D possibly TRBD2 on 5 matching bases. Per the germline V gene, CDR1 is SGHKS and CDR2 is YYEKEE (reference sequence). The CDR3 has 15 amino acids. V was pared by 2 bases and J by 8 bases, with 17 bases between. The CDR3 here is CASSLVTTEPHIQYF. The CDR3 DNA reads TGTGCCAGCAGCTTAGTGACTACCGAACCACACATTCAGTACTTC.

The chain carries TRBV5-6 and TRBJ1-2; D remains unclear. V lost 2 bases, J lost 2 bases, and 7 bases lay in between. Per the germline V gene, CDR1 is SGHDT and CDR2 is YYEEEE. The CDR3 spans 13 residues. As DNA, the CDR3 is TGTGCCAGCAGCTTTTTAGACAACTATGGCTACACCTTC. Translated: CASSFLDNYGYTF.

This chain links TRBV5-4 with TRBJ1-6; D ambiguous. The CDR3 is 15 residues long. Germline lookup yields CDR1 SGHNT and CDR2 YYREEE (reference sequence). Deletions cut 4 bases from V and 7 bases from J, with 15 bases between. The CDR3 sequence is CASSAALHGNSPLHF. DNA for the CDR3: TGTGCCAGCAGCGCGGCGCTTCATGGCAATTCACCCCTCCACTTT. Full variable domain (rest looked up from reference TRBV5-4 and TRBJ1-6): ETGVTQSPTHLIKTRGQQVTLRCSSQSGHNTVSWYQQALGQGPQFIFQYYREEENGRGNFPPRFSGLQFPNYSSELNVNALELDDSALYLCASSAALHGNSPLHFGNGTRLTVT.

The CDR3 spells CASSFALDTDTQYF. The CDR3 nucleotides read TGCGCCAGCAGCTTCGCCCTAGACACAGATACGCAGTATTTT. This rearrangement joins TRBV5-1 to TRBJ2-3; no clear D. In germline, CDR1 is SGHRS, CDR2 YFSETQ. Trimming removed 2 bases at V and 2 bases at J, with 9 bases between. The CDR3 has 14 residues. Combining the CDR3 with reference TRBV5-1 and TRBJ2-3 gives the whole variable domain KAGVTQTPRYLIKTRGQQVTLSCSPISGHRSVSWYQQTPGQGLQFLFEYFSETQRNKGNFPGRFSGRQFSNSRSEMNVSTLELGDSALYLCASSFALDTDTQYFGPGTRLTVL.

The chain uses TRBV29-1 and TRBJ2-3; D unresolved. This CDR3 is built from 14 residues. V was pared by 6 bases and J by 2 bases, with 15 bases between. From germline, CDR1 is SQVTM and CDR2 ANQGSEA. Here the CDR3 reads CSVLGGVNTDTQYF. The DNA of the CDR3 is TGCAGCGTGTTGGGTGGGGTGAACACAGATACGCAGTATTTT.

The chain recombines TRBV5-4 with TRBJ2-3; D call uncertain. The CDR3 is 14 residues long. The V end lost 0 bases, the J end lost 6 bases, and 11 bases lay between the germline ends. From germline, CDR1 is SGHNT and CDR2 YYREEE (reference sequence). The CDR3 spells CASSLAVVSDTQYF. In DNA form, the CDR3 reads TGTGCCAGCAGCTTGGCCGTAGTATCGGATACGCAGTATTTT.

The chain couples TRBV19 to TRBJ1-4, with D perhaps TRBD1 (5 bases). The CDR3 is 14 amino acids. The V and J ends lost 3 bases and 5 bases respectively, with 10 bases between them. Germline V CDR1 and CDR2: LNHDA, SQIVND (reference sequence). The CDR3 loop is CASSMGLKNEKLFF. The CDR3, as DNA: TGTGCCAGTAGTATGGGGCTGAAGAATGAAAAACTGTTTTTT.

The V call is TRBV28, the J call TRBJ1-2; 7 nucleotides match TRBD1. J lost 7 bases, V lost 3 bases, and 8 bases had no gene match. The germline V gene encodes CDR1 MDHEN and CDR2 SYDVKM. The CDR3 runs 14 residues. CDR3 in amino acids: CASSFFGTVLGYTF. The CDR3 bases are TGTGCCAGCAGTTTTTTTGGGACAGTTCTTGGCTACACCTTC.

The rearrangement joins TRBV7-2 to TRBJ2-1, with 7 bases that match TRBD2. The CDR3 is made up of 15 amino acids. Germline CDR1 SGHTA, CDR2 FQGNSA. Germline trimming cut 4 bases from V and 0 bases from J; bases unmatched to any gene: 3. CDR3 coding DNA: TGTGCCAGCAGCTCTGGGACTATCTCCTACAATGAGCAGTTCTTC. As protein: CASSSGTISYNEQFF.

J is TRBJ1-6 and V is TRBV14; D gene ambiguous. The germline V gene has CDR1 SGHDN and CDR2 FVKESK. The CDR3 has 15 amino acids. The germline V and J ends were trimmed by 0 bases and 9 bases, with 12 bases remaining between them. The CDR3 protein is CASSQEVIQGSPLHF. CDR3 nucleotides: TGTGCCAGCAGCCAAGAGGTTATCCAAGGTTCACCCCTCCACTTT.

The chain couples TRBV6-5 to TRBJ1-5; TRBD1 is a possible D gene (6 bases). The CDR3 contains 13 residues. Trimming took 9 bases from V and 6 from J, leaving 15 bases between them. Germline-derived CDR1 and CDR2 are MNHEY and SVGAGI. The CDR3 region is CASGKGGGQPQHF. As DNA, the CDR3 is TGTGCCAGTGGAAAGGGAGGGGGTCAGCCCCAGCATTTT.

In this sample, this clone turned up a few times. The chain carries TRBV20-1 and TRBJ1-1; no clear D gene. Trimming removed 6 bases from V and 5 bases from J, with 10 bases in between. This CDR3 has 11 residues. Germline assignment: CDR1 DFQATT and CDR2 SNEGSKA (reference sequence). The CDR3 DNA reads as TGCAGTGCGTCCAGGCGGACTGAAGCTTTCTTT. Translating gives CSASRRTEAFF.

The count of this clone is one. V gene TRBV5-1 combines with J gene TRBJ2-2; TRBD2 agrees at 12 bases. The junction had 1 base not matched to a gene; V was cut back by 2 bases and J by 5 bases. The CDR3 is 15 residues long. CDR1 and CDR2 from the germline V gene are SGHRS and YFSETQ. CDR3 nucleotides: TGCGCCAGCAGCTTTGGACTAGCGGGAACCGGGGAGCTGTTTTTT. Translation gives CASSFGLAGTGELFF.

The chain joins TRBV7-8 to TRBJ2-7; no clear D. Trimming cost V 0 bases and J 6 bases, with 9 bases left between them. Per the germline V gene, CDR1 is SGHVS and CDR2 is FQNEAQ. The length of the CDR3 is 13 residues. In DNA form, the CDR3 reads TGTGCCAGCAGCTTAGCGCGAAGGGCCGAGCAGTACTTC. It translates to CASSLARRAEQYF. Full variable domain (remainder filled in from reference TRBV7-8 and TRBJ2-7): GAGVSQSPRYKVAKRGQDVALRCDPISGHVSLFWYQQALGQGPEFLTYFQNEAQLDKSGLPSDRFFAERPEGSVSTLKIQRTQQEDSAVYLCASSLARRAEQYFGPGTRLTVT.

This chain links TRBV28 with TRBJ1-5; unclear D gene. The CDR3 totals 15 residues. Germline V CDR1 and CDR2: MDHEN, SYDVKM. V was cut by 2 bases and J by 2 bases, with 10 bases left in between. The CDR3 coding sequence is TGTGCCAGCAGTTTAAGTGGAAGTGGCAATCAGCCCCAGCATTTT. Its translation is CASSLSGSGNQPQHF.

The rearrangement joins TRBV5-5 to TRBJ1-2; tentatively, D is TRBD1 (5 bases). The CDR3 extends over 15 amino acids. V shed 0 bases and J shed 4 bases, with 13 bases lying between them. Germline-derived CDR1 and CDR2 are SGHKS and YYEKEE (reference sequence). The CDR3 here is CASSLGSGQTYGYTF. In nucleotides, the CDR3 is TGTGCCAGCAGCTTGGGATCGGGGCAAACCTATGGCTACACCTTC.

This chain uses TRBV6-6 with TRBJ2-2, with a tentative D call TRBD2 (6 bases). This CDR3 region has 15 residues. Per germline, CDR1 MNHNY and CDR2 SVGAGI (reference sequence). V was shortened by 7 bases and J by 5 bases, with 17 bases between the two germline ends. CDR3 nucleotide sequence: TGTGCCAGCACCCACCAACGTAGCGGTACCGGGGAGCTGTTTTTT. This encodes CASTHQRSGTGELFF.

The chain uses TRBV7-9 and TRBJ2-5, with D possibly matching TRBD1 (5 bases). The V end was cut by 1 base, the J end by 2 bases, with 11 bases between. This CDR3 has 15 residues. Germline V lookup: CDR1 SEHNR, CDR2 FQNEAQ (reference sequence). The DNA for the CDR3 is TGTGCCAGCAGCTTAGGTGGACACCAACAAGAGACCCAGTACTTC. It codes for CASSLGGHQQETQYF.

This clone was detected a few times. The gene calls are TRBV13 and TRBJ2-3, with D perhaps TRBD1 or TRBD2 (5 bases each). V was shortened by 1 base and J by 0 bases, with 8 bases between the two germline ends. CDR1 and CDR2 from the germline V gene are PRHDT and FYEKMQ (reference sequence). The CDR3 has 15 residues. The CDR3 DNA reads as TGTGCCAGCAGCTTAGTGGGGGATAGCACAGATACGCAGTATTTT. Its translation: CASSLVGDSTDTQYF.

This chain connects TRBV10-3 to TRBJ2-5; possibly TRBD1 for D (6 bases). In germline, CDR1 is ENHRY, CDR2 SYGVKD. The germline V and J ends were trimmed by 0 bases and 5 bases, with 7 bases remaining between them. This CDR3 contains 13 residues. The DNA of the CDR3 is TGTGCCATCAGTGAGTCCACAGGGGAGACCCAGTACTTC. Translation: CAISESTGETQYF.

This sequence joins TRBV5-4 and TRBJ1-4, with 9 nucleotides matching TRBD1. The germline V gene has CDR1 SGHNT and CDR2 YYREEE (reference sequence). The CDR3 is 14 amino acids. Trimming cost V 4 bases and J 5 bases; bases outside gene matches: 3. In nucleotides, the CDR3 is TGTGCCAGCAGCCTCGACAGGGGGAATGAAAAACTGTTTTTT. Amino acids: CASSLDRGNEKLFF.

The rearrangement joins TRBV5-4 to TRBJ1-2; no clear D. Germline V gives CDR1 SGHNT, CDR2 YYREEE (reference sequence). V lost 4 bases and J lost 4, with 11 bases in between. The CDR3 has 13 amino acids. The CDR3 here is CASSQEVGYGYTF. CDR3 DNA: TGTGCCAGCAGCCAAGAGGTTGGCTATGGCTACACCTTC.

The chain joins TRBV5-1 to TRBJ2-5; the D is unclear. Germline loops: CDR1 SGHRS, CDR2 YFSETQ. The CDR3 consists of 14 residues. V gave up 4 bases and J gave up 1 base, with 11 bases separating them. The CDR3 protein is CASSPGPSQETQYF. In nucleotides, the CDR3 is TGCGCCAGCAGCCCCGGACCCTCCCAAGAGACCCAGTACTTC. The full variable domain, with the rest looked up from reference TRBV5-1 and TRBJ2-5, is KAGVTQTPRYLIKTRGQQVTLSCSPISGHRSVSWYQQTPGQGLQFLFEYFSETQRNKGNFPGRFSGRQFSNSRSEMNVSTLELGDSALYLCASSPGPSQETQYFGPGTRLLVL.

The chain recombines TRBV6-5 with TRBJ2-1; D unresolved. There are 14 residues in the CDR3. Germline V lookup: CDR1 MNHEY, CDR2 SVGAGI. V shed 8 bases and J shed 6 bases, with 17 bases lying between them. In DNA, the CDR3 is TGTGCCAGCGGTAAAACGGCTCGGTTCAATGAGCAGTTCTTC. Amino acids: CASGKTARFNEQFF.